The present T cell receptor (beta chain) was sequenced within a study of identical twins. This clonotype was counted only a few times. In TCRdb, the 5' RACE reads were re-called with MiXCR into one record per CDR3 protein. The table records more than 1.5 million distinct CDR3 sequences, about 30% of them present only once. Trimming pared 6 bases from V and 2 bases from J, leaving 13 bases between. This CDR3 spans 14 amino acids. Germline values: CDR1 MGHRA, CDR2 YSYEKL. This clonotype was sampled from a newborn girl in good health. Material: cord blood. V gene TRBV4-1 combines with J gene TRBJ1-2; no clear D. CDR3 sequence (DNA): TGCGCCAGCAGGAACCCAGGCCGCAACTATGGCTACACCTTC. Protein: CASRNPGRNYGYTF.